Below, 10 T cell receptor beta chains from the same sample are listed, as sequenced in a study of glioma-infiltrating T cells. The iRepertoire nested amplicon-rescue multiplex PCR amplified TCR alpha and beta CDR3s from RNA. Each CDR3 protein is one row after TCRdb ran MiXCR on the multiplex PCR reads. The sample has 150,000 to 200,000 distinct CDR3 sequences, 30% to 40% seen once. Sequencing used glioma tissue, nonneoplastic brain tissue, or PBMCs (not recorded which). Receptors originate from a human donor with low-grade glioma or glioblastoma, undergoing nonglioma brain surgery, or in good health (not recorded which).

Regarding this clonotype: A much bigger clone sits one base away, suggesting this may be a read error. The chain couples TRBV5-4 to TRBJ2-1; D gene ambiguous. Germline V CDR1 and CDR2: SGHNT, YYREEE (reference sequence). V dropped 9 bases and J dropped 3 bases, with 16 bases sitting between them. The CDR3 is made up of 14 amino acids. CDR3 sequence reads: CATTPFSFYNEQFF. The CDR3 coding sequence is TGTGCCACCACGCCCTTTAGTTTCTACAATGAGCAGTTCTTC.

This clonotype was observed many times. The chain carries TRBV28 and TRBJ1-1, with a possible D match to TRBD1 (5 bases). Trimming left V 3 bases short and J 13 bases short, with 15 bases between. CDR1 and CDR2 (germline): MDHEN, SYDVKM. The CDR3 consists of 12 residues. This CDR3 reads CASSLPRGGVFF. The CDR3 nucleotides are TGTGCCAGCAGTTTGCCGCGGGGGGGTGTTTTCTTT.

The chain is built from TRBV7-2 and TRBJ2-3; the D gene is possibly TRBD2 (6 bases). CDR1 is SGHTA and CDR2 is FQGNSA in the germline V gene. Trimming shortened V by 5 bases and J by 8 bases, and 23 bases separated the two germline ends. This CDR3 contains 16 residues. In DNA, the CDR3 is TGTGCCAGCAGCCCTCGACTAGACCCCAGCATTGGTACGCAGTATTTT. Translation gives CASSPRLDPSIGTQYF. Filled out from reference TRBV7-2 and TRBJ2-3, the complete variable domain reads GAGVSQSPSNKVTEKGKDVELRCDPISGHTALYWYRQSLGQGLEFLIYFQGNSAPDKSGLPSDRFSAERTGGSVSTLTIQRTQQEDSAVYLCASSPRLDPSIGTQYFGPGTRLTVL.

This clonotype has a count of ten or more. The DNA of the CDR3 is TGTGCCAGCAGCCACACAGGGGTGCAGCCCCAGCATTTT. Translated, it gives CASSHTGVQPQHF. The chain uses TRBV27 and TRBJ1-5, with TRBD1 matching 7 bases. CDR3 length: 13 residues. Trimming cost V 6 bases and J 7 bases; bases outside gene matches: 6. Germline CDR1 MNHEY, CDR2 SMNVEV (reference sequence).

This chain connects TRBV5-1 to TRBJ1-2; TRBD1 might be the D (5 bases). Trimming left V 0 bases short and J 3 bases short, with 15 bases between. This CDR3 spans 16 amino acids. Per the germline V gene, CDR1 is SGHRS and CDR2 is YFSETQ. Here the CDR3 reads CASSLEGREPHYGYTF. CDR3 nucleotide sequence: TGCGCCAGCAGCTTGGAGGGGCGGGAACCTCACTATGGCTACACCTTC.

This clonotype has at least ten counts. The chain couples TRBV6-2 or TRBV6-3 to TRBJ1-1; D is possibly TRBD1 (5 bases). This CDR3 contains 16 residues. Germline V lookup: CDR1 MNHEY, CDR2 SVGEGT. V gave up 2 bases and J gave up 4 bases, with 17 bases separating them. As DNA, the CDR3 is TGTGCCAGCAGTTACGGGGGATCAGGGTTGGGCACTGAAGCTTTCTTT. Translation gives CASSYGGSGLGTEAFF.

This clonotype was observed a few times. The chain uses TRBV5-1 and TRBJ2-7; 9 nucleotides line up with TRBD1. The CDR3 loop spans 18 amino acids. With 5 bases clipped from V and 3 bases from J, the junction kept 18 bases outside the gene matches. CDR1 is SGHRS and CDR2 is YFSETQ in the germline V gene. The CDR3: CASRRGTGLLRTSYEQYF. CDR3 bases: TGCGCCAGCAGACGGGGGACAGGGTTGCTGCGGACTAGCTACGAGCAGTACTTC.

Remarks on this clonotype: Being one base from a much bigger clone, this may be a read error. The chain carries TRBV7-3 and TRBJ2-7; D unresolved. The CDR3 has 13 amino acids. V was shortened by 3 bases and J by 3 bases, with 9 bases between the two germline ends. From germline, CDR1 is SGHTA and CDR2 FQGTGA. The CDR3 DNA sequence: TGTGCCAGCAGCTTCCAAGGGTGCTACGAGCAGTACTTC. It translates to CASSFQGCYEQYF.

In this sample, this clonotype turned up many times. The chain carries TRBV5-1 and TRBJ1-5, with D possibly being TRBD1 (6 bases). V was clipped by 2 bases and J by 4 bases, with 13 bases between them. The CDR3 length is 15 residues. CDR1 and CDR2 from the germline V gene are SGHRS and YFSETQ. CDR3 sequence reads: CASSLEDSVNQPQHF. The CDR3 DNA follows: TGCGCCAGCAGCTTAGAGGACAGTGTTAATCAGCCCCAGCATTTT. The whole variable domain, remainder taken from reference TRBV5-1 and TRBJ1-5, is KAGVTQTPRYLIKTRGQQVTLSCSPISGHRSVSWYQQTPGQGLQFLFEYFSETQRNKGNFPGRFSGRQFSNSRSEMNVSTLELGDSALYLCASSLEDSVNQPQHFGDGTRLSIL.

This clonotype showed up many times. J is TRBJ1-3 and V is TRBV12-3 or TRBV12-4; D call uncertain. Trimming took 6 bases from V and 4 from J, leaving 7 bases between them. The CDR3 is made up of 12 amino acids. In DNA, the CDR3 is TGTGCCAGCAGGGGAGCCGGAAACACCATATATTTT. Translating it yields CASRGAGNTIYF.